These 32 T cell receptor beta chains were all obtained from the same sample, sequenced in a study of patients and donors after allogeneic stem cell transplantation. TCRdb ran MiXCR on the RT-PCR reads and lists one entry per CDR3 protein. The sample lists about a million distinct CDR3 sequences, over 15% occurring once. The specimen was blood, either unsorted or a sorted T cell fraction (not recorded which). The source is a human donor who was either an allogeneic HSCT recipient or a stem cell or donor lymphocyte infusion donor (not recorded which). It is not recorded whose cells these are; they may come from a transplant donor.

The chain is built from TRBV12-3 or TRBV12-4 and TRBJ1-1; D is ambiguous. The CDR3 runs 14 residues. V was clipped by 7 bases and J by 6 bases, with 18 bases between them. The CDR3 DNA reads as TGTGCCAGCACCATCGCAGACCAGGCGGCTGAAGCTTTCTTT. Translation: CASTIADQAAEAFF.

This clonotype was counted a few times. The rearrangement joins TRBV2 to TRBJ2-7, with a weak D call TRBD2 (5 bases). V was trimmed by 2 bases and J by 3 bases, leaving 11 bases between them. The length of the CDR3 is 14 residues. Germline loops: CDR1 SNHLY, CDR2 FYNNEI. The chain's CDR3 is CASSEYEGIYEQYF. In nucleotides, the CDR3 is TGTGCCAGCAGTGAATACGAGGGAATCTACGAGCAGTACTTC.

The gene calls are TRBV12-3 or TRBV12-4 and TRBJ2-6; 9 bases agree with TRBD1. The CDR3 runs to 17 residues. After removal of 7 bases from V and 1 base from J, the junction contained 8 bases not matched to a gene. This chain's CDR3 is CASKIRDRESGANVLTF. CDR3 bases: TGTGCCAGCAAAATCCGGGACAGGGAATCTGGGGCCAACGTCCTGACTTTC.

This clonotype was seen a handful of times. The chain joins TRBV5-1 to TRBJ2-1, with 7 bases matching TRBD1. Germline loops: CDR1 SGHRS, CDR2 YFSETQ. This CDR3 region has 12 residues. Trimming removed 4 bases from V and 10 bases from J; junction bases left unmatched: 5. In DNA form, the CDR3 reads TGCGCCAGCAGCCACAGGGGTAGGGAGCAGTTCTTC. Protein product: CASSHRGREQFF.

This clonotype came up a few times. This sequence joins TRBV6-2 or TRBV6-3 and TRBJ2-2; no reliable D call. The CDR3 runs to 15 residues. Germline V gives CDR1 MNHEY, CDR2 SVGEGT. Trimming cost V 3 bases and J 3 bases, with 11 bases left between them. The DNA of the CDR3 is TGTGCCAGCAGTTATGAGGCGGATCACACCGGGGAGCTGTTTTTT. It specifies CASSYEADHTGELFF.

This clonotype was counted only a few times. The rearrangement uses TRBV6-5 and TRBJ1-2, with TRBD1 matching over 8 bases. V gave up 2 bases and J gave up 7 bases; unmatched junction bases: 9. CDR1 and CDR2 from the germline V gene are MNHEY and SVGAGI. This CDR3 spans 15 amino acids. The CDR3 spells CASSYQPGQVGGYTF. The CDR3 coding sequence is TGTGCCAGCAGTTACCAACCGGGACAGGTTGGTGGCTACACCTTC.

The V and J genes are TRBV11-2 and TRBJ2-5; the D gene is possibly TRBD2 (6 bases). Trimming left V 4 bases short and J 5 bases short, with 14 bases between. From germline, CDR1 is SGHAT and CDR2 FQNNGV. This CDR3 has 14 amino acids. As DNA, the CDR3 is TGTGCCAGCAGCTCGGGACTCCAAGGGGAGACCCAGTACTTC. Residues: CASSSGLQGETQYF.

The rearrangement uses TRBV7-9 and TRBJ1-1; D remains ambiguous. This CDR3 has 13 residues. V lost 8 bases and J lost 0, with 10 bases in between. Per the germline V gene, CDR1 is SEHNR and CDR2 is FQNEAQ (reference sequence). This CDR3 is CASAAAVNTEAFF. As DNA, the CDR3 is TGTGCCAGCGCCGCGGCGGTGAACACTGAAGCTTTCTTT.

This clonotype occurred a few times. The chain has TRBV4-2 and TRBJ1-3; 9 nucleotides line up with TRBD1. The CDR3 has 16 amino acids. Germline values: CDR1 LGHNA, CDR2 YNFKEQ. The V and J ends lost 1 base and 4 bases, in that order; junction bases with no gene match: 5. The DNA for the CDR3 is TGTGCCAGCAGCCAAGCTAAACAGGGGGCCGGAAACACCATATATTTT. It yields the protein CASSQAKQGAGNTIYF.

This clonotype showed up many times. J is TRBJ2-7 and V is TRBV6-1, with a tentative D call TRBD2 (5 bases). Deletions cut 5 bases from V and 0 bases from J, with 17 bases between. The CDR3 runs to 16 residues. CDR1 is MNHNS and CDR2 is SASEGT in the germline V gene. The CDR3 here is CASSRLGGGYSYEQYF. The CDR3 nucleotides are TGTGCCAGCAGTAGATTGGGTGGCGGGTACTCCTACGAGCAGTACTTC.

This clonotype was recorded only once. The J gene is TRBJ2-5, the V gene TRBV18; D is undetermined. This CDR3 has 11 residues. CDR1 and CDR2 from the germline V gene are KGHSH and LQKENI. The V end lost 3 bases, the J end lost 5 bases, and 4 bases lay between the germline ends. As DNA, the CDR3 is TGTGCCAGCTCACCGTACGAGACCCAGTACTTC. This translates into CASSPYETQYF. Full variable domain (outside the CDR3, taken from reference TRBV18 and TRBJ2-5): NAGVMQNPRHLVRRRGQEARLRCSPMKGHSHVYWYRQLPEEGLKFMVYLQKENIIDESGMPKERFSAEFPKEGPSILRIQQVVRGDSAAYFCASSPYETQYFGPGTRLLVL.

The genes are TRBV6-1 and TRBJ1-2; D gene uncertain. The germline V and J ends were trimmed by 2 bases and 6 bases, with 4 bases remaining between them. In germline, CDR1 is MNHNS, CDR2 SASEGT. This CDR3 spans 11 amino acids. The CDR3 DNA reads TGTGCCAGCAGTGAATTAAATGGCTACACCTTC. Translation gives CASSELNGYTF.

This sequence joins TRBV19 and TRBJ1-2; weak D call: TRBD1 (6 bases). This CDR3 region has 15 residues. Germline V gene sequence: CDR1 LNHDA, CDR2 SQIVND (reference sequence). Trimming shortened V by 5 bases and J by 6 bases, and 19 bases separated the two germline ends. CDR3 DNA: TGTGCCAGTAGTCGAGCGGGGGCTCTAGAGGATGGCTACACCTTC. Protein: CASSRAGALEDGYTF.

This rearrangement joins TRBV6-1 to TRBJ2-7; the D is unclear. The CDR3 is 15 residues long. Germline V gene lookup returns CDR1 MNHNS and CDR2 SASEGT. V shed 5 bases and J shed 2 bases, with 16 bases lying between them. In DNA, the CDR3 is TGTGCCAGCAGTATCGGAATCGGAAATACCTACGAGCAGTACTTC. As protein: CASSIGIGNTYEQYF.

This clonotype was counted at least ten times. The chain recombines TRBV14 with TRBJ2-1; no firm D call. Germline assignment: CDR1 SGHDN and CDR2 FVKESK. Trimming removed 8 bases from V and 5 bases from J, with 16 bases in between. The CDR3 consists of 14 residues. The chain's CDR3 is CASGKIVRNNEQFF. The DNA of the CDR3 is TGTGCCAGCGGGAAAATAGTCCGGAACAATGAGCAGTTCTTC.

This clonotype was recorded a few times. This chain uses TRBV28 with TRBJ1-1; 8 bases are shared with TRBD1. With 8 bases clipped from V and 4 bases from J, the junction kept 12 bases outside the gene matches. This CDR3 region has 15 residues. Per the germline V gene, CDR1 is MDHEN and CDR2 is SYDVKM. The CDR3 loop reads CASQLQGQGATEAFF. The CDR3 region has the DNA TGTGCCAGCCAACTCCAAGGGCAGGGGGCCACTGAAGCTTTCTTT.

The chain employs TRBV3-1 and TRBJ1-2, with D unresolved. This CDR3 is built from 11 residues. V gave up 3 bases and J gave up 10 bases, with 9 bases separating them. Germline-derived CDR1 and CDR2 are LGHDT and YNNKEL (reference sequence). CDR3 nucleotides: TGTGCCAGCAGCCATGATGCGAACTACACCTTC. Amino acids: CASSHDANYTF.

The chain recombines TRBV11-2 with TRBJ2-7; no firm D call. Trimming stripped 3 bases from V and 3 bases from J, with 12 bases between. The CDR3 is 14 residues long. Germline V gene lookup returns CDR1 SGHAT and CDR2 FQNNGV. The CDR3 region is CASSFIRNFYEQYF. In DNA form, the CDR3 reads TGTGCCAGCAGCTTCATCAGGAACTTCTACGAGCAGTACTTC.

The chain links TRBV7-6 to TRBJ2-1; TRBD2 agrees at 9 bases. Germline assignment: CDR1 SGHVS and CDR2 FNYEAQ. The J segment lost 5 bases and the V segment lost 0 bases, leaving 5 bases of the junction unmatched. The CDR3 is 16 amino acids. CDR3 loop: CASSLAYSGSDNEQFF. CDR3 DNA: TGTGCCAGCAGCTTAGCGTATAGCGGGAGCGACAATGAGCAGTTCTTC.

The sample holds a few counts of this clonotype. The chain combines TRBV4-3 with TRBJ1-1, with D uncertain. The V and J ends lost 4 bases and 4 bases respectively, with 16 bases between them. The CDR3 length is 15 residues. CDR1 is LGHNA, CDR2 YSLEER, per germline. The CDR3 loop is CASSLLRRVGTEAFF. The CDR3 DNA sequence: TGCGCCAGCAGCCTCCTCCGGAGGGTAGGCACTGAAGCTTTCTTT.

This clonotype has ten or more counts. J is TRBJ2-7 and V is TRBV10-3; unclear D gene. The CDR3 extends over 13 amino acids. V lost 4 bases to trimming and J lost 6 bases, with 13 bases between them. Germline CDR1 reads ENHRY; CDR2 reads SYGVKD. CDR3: CAISADIPTEQYF. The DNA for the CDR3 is TGTGCCATCAGTGCTGACATTCCCACCGAGCAGTACTTC.

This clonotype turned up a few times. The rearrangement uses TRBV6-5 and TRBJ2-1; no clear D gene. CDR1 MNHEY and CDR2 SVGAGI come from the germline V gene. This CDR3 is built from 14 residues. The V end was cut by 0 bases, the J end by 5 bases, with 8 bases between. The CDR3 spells CASSYSSEDNEQFF. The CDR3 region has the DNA TGTGCCAGCAGTTACTCGTCAGAGGACAATGAGCAGTTCTTC.

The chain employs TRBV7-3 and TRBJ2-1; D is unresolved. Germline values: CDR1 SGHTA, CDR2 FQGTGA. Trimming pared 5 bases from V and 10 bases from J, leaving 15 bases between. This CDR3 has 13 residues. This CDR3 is CASSIMTFGEQFF. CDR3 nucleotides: TGTGCCAGCAGCATAATGACATTTGGGGAGCAGTTCTTC.

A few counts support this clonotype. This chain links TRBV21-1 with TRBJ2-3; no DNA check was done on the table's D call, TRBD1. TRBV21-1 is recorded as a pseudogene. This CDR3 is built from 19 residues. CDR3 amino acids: CASSKGDAVENGGTDTQYF. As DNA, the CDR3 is TGTGCCAGCAGCAAAGGGGACGCAGTGGAAAATGGTGGCACAGATACGCAGTATTTT.

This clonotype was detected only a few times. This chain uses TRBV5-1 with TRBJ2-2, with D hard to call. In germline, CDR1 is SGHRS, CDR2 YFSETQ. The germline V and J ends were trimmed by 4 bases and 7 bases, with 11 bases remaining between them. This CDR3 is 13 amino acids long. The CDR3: CASSPEKGGELFF. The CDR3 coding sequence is TGCGCCAGCAGCCCCGAAAAAGGCGGGGAGCTGTTTTTT.

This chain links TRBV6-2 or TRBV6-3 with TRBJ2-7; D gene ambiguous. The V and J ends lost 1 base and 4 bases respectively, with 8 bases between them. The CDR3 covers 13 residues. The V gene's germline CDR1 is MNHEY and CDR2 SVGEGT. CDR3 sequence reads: CASSYYSTYEQYF. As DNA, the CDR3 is TGTGCCAGCAGTTACTACTCAACTTACGAGCAGTACTTC.

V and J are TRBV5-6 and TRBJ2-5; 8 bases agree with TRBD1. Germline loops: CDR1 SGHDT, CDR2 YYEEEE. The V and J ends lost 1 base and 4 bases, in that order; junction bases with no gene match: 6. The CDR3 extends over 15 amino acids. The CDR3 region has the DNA TGTGCCAGCAGCTTGCTACGTACAGGGGGAGAGACCCAGTACTTC. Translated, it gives CASSLLRTGGETQYF.

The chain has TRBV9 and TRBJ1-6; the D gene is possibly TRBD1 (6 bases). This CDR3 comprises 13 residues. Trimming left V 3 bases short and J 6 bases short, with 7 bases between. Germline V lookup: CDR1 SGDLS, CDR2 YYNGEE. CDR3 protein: CASSARGNSPLHF. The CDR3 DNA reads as TGTGCCAGCAGCGCCAGGGGTAATTCACCCCTCCACTTT.

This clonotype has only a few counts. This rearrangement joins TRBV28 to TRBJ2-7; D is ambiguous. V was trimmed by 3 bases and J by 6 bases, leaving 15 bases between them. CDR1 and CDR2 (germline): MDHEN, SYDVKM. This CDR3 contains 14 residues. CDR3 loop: CASSFSFISREQYF. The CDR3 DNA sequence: TGTGCCAGCAGTTTTAGTTTCATCTCCCGCGAGCAGTACTTC.

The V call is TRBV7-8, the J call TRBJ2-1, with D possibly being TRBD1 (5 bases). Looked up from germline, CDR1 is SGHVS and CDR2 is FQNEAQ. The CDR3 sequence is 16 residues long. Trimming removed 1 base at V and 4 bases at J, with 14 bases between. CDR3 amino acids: CASSLDRVGDYNEQFF. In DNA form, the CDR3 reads TGTGCCAGCAGCTTAGACCGAGTAGGGGATTACAATGAGCAGTTCTTC.

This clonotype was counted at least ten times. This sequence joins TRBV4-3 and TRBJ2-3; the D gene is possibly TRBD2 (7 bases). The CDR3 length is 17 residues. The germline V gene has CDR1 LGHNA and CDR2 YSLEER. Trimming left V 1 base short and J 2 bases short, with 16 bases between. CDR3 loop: CASSQGRGGFLTDTQYF. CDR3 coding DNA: TGCGCCAGCAGCCAAGGGAGGGGGGGTTTCCTCACAGATACGCAGTATTTT.

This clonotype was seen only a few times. In nucleotides, the CDR3 is TGTGCCAGCGAGCACCTCGGGGCAGATACGCAGTATTTT. It yields the protein CASEHLGADTQYF. The chain couples TRBV7-9 to TRBJ2-3, with D maybe TRBD2 (5 bases). The CDR3 sequence is 13 residues long. V lost 8 bases and J lost 4, with 13 bases in between. Germline V gene data show CDR1 as SEHNR and CDR2 as FQNEAQ (reference sequence).